This TCR beta chain stems from a study of identical twins. Study-wide findings and caveats: The presence of invariant MAIT and iNKT cells could partly confound analyses of zero-insertion sequences. Reduced insertions were recorded for abundant cord blood beta clonotypes, with no such pattern in memory repertoires. Where beta out-of-frame sequences were concerned, excess twin sharing was weaker.

TCRdb processed the 5' RACE reads anew with MiXCR; each CDR3 protein has one entry. The table records 1.5 million to 2 million distinct CDR3 sequences, about 32% of them present only once. Germline-derived CDR1 and CDR2 are MNHEY and SMNVEV (reference sequence). Trimming shortened V by 5 bases and J by 13 bases, and 12 bases separated the two germline ends. This CDR3 has 11 residues. This clonotype showed up just a few times. Antigen specificity is unknown. The sample consisted of cord blood. The rearrangement uses TRBV27 and TRBJ2-1; tentative D call: TRBD2 (5 bases). The TCR sequence derives from a newborn girl in good health. The CDR3 reads CASSIGVIQFF. The CDR3 nucleotides read TGTGCCAGCAGTATCGGGGTTATTCAGTTCTTC.